These 3 T cell receptor beta chains were all obtained from the same sample, sequenced in a study of T cells after yellow fever vaccination. TCRdb called the 5' RACE reads again in MiXCR, with one record for every CDR3 protein. The sample yields hundreds of thousands of distinct CDR3 sequences, approximately 13% seen once. Sequencing used PBMCs, obtained on the day of the yellow fever booster vaccination. These TCRs come from a man aged 25-45 years who received the YFV17D yellow fever vaccine.

The V gene is TRBV24-1, the J gene TRBJ2-2; TRBD2 matches at 7 bases. From germline, CDR1 is KGHDR and CDR2 SFDVKD. The V gene end was trimmed by 8 bases and the J gene end by 4 bases; junction bases not matched to a gene: 3. The CDR3 extends over 13 amino acids. Written as DNA, the CDR3 is TGTGCCACCAAGGGCGGGAGCACCGGGGAGCTGTTTTTT. Residues: CATKGGSTGELFF.

This clonotype was counted between two and nine times. In DNA, the CDR3 is TGCAGTGCTAGAGACCGATACAGGGGGCCGAATGACTACGAGCAGTACTTC. Residues: CSARDRYRGPNDYEQYF. This chain connects TRBV20-1 to TRBJ2-7; 9 bases are shared with TRBD1. CDR1 DFQATT and CDR2 SNEGSKA come from the germline V gene (reference sequence). There are 17 residues in the CDR3. Trimming cost V 0 bases and J 3 bases; bases outside gene matches: 12.

The chain carries TRBV18 and TRBJ1-1; perhaps TRBD1 as D (5 bases). This CDR3 comprises 13 residues. From germline, CDR1 is KGHSH and CDR2 LQKENI. The ends were cut back, 2 bases at V and 11 bases at J, with 15 bases in the middle. The CDR3 DNA is TGTGCCAGCTCACCAATGAGGCGGGAGGGGGCTTTCTTT. As protein: CASSPMRREGAFF.